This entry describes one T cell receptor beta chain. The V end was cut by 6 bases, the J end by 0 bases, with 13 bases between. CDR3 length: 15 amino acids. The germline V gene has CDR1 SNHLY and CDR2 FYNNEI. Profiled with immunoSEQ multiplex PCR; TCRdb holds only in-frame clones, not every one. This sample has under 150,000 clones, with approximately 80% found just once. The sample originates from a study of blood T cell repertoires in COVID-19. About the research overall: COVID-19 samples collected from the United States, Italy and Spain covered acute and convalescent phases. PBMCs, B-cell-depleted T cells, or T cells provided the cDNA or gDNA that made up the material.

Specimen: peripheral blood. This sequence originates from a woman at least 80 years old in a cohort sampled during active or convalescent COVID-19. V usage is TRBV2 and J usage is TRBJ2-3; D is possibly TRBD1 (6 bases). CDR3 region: CASRVRDTSTDTQYF. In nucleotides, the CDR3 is TGTGCCAGCAGGGTCCGGGACACCAGCACAGATACGCAGTATTTT. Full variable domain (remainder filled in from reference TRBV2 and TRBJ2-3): EPEVTQTPSHQVTQMGQEVILRCVPISNHLYFYWYRQILGQKVEFLVSFYNNEISEKSEIFDDQFSVERPDGSNFTLKIRSTKLEDSAMYFCASRVRDTSTDTQYFGPGTRLTVL.